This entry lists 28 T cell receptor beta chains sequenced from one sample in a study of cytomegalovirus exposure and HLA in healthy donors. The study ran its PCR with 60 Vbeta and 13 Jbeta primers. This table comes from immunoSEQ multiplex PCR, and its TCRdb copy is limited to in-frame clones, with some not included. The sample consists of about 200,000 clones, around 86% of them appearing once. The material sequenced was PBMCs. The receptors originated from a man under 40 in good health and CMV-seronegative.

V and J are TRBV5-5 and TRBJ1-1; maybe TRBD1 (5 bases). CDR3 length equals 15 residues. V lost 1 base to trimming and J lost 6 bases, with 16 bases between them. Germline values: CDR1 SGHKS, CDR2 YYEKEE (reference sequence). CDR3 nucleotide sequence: TGTGCCAGCAGCTTGATTCCCGGGGGAGTTTCTGAAGCTTTCTTT. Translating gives CASSLIPGGVSEAFF.

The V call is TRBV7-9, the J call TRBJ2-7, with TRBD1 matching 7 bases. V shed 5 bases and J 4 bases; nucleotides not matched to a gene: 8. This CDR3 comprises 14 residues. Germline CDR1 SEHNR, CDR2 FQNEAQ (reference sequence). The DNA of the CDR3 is TGTGCCAGCAGCCTACCGGACAGGCCTTACGAGCAGTACTTC. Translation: CASSLPDRPYEQYF.

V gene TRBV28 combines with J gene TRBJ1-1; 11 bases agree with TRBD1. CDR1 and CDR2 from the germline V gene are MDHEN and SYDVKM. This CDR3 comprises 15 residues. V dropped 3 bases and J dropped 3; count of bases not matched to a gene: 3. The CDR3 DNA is TGTGCCAGCAGTTTCCGGACAGGGGGCCACACTGAAGCTTTCTTT. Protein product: CASSFRTGGHTEAFF.

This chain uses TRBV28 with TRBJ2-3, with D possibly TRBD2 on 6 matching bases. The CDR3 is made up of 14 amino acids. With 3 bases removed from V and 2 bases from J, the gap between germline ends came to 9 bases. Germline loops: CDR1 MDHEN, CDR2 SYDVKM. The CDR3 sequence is CASSLAGNTDTQYF. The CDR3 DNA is TGTGCCAGCAGTTTGGCGGGGAACACAGATACGCAGTATTTT. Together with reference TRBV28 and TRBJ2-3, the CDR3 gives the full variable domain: DVKVTQSSRYLVKRTGEKVFLECVQDMDHENMFWYRQDPGLGLRLIYFSYDVKMKEKGDIPEGYSVSREKKERFSLILESASTNQTSMYLCASSLAGNTDTQYFGPGTRLTVL.

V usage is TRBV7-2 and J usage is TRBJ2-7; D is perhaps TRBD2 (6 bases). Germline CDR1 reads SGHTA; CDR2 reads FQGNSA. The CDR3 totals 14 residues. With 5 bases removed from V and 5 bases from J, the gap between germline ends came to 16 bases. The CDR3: CASSPRREKDEQYF. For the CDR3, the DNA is TGTGCCAGCAGCCCCCGCCGGGAGAAGGACGAGCAGTACTTC.

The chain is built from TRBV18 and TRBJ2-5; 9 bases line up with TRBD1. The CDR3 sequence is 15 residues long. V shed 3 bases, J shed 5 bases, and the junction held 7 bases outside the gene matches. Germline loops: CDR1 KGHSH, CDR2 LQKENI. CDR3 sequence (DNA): TGTGCCAGCTCACCGGTCCGCGACAGGGGGGAGACCCAGTACTTC. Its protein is CASSPVRDRGETQYF.

Here the CDR3 DNA reads TGTGCCAGCAGTTCCCATCGGGAGGGCTCCGGGGAGCTGTTTTTT. It is translated as CASSSHREGSGELFF. V gene TRBV6-6 combines with J gene TRBJ2-2; TRBD2 aligns across 8 bases. This CDR3 contains 15 residues. Trimming removed 4 bases from V and 6 bases from J; junction bases left unmatched: 7. Germline CDR1 is MNHNY and CDR2 is SVGAGI (reference sequence).

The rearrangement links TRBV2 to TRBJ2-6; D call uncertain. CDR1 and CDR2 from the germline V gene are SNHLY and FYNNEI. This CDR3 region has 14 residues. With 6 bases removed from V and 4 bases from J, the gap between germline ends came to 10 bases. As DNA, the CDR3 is TGTGCCAGCAGCAGCGACCGAGGGGCCAACGTCCTGACTTTC. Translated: CASSSDRGANVLTF.

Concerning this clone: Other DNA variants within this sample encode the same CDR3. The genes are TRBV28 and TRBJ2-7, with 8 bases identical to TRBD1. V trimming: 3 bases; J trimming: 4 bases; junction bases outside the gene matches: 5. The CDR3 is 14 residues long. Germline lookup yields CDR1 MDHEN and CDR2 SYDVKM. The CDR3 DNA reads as TGTGCCAGCAGTTTCGCAGGGGGCAGGTACGAGCAGTACTTC. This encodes CASSFAGGRYEQYF.

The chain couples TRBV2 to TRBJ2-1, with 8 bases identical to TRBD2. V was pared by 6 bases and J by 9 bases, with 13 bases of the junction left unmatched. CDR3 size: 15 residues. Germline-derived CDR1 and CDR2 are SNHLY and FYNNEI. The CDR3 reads CASSTTYSGDSEQFF. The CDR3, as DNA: TGTGCCAGCAGCACAACTTATAGCGGGGATTCTGAGCAGTTCTTC.

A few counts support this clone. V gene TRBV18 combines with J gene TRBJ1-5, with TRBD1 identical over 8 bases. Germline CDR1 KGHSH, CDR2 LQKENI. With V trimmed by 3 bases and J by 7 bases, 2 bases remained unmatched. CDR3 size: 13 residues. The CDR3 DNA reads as TGTGCCAGCTCACCTCGACAGGGGCAGCCCCAGCATTTT. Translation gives CASSPRQGQPQHF.

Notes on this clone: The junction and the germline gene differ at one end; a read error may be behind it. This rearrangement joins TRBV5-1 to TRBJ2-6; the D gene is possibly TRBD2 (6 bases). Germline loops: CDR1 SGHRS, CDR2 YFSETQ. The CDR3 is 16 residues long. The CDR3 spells CASNRGVGTGANGLTF. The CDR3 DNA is TGCGCCAGCAACCGCGGGGTTGGTACTGGGGCCAACGGCCTGACTTTC.

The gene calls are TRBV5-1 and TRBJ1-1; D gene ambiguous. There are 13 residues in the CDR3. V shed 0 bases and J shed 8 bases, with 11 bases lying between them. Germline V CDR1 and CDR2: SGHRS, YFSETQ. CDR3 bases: TGCGCCAGCAGCTTGGGTTGGGCAGAAGAAGCTTTCTTT. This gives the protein CASSLGWAEEAFF.

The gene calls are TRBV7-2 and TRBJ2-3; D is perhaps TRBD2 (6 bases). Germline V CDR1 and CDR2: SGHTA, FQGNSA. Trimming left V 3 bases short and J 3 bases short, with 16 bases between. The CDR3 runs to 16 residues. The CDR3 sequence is CASSLGGTGGTDTQYF. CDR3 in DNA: TGTGCCAGCAGCTTGGGGGGTACAGGAGGGACAGATACGCAGTATTTT.

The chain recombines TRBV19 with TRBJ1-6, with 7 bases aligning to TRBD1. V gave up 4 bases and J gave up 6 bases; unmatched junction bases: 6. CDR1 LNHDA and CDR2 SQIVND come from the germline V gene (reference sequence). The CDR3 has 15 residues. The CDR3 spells CASSREDRINSPLHF. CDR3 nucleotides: TGTGCCAGTAGTAGAGAGGACAGGATTAATTCACCCCTCCACTTT.

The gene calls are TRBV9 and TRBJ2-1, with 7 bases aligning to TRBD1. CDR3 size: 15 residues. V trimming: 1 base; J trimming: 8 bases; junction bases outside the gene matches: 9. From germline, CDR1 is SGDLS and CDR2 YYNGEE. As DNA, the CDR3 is TGTGCCAGCAGCGTAAGACAGGGAATGGCCCATGAGCAGTTCTTC. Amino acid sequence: CASSVRQGMAHEQFF.

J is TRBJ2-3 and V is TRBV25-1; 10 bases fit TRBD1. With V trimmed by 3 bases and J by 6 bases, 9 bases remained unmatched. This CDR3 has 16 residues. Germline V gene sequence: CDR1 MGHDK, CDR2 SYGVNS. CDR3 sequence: CASSDPGTGEGDTQYF. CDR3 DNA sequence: TGTGCCAGCAGTGACCCCGGGACAGGGGAAGGGGATACGCAGTATTTT.

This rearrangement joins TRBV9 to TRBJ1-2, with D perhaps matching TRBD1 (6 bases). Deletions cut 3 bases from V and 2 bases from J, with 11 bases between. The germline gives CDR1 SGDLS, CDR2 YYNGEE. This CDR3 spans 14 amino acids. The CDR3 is CASSASGVNYGYTF. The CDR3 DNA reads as TGTGCCAGCAGCGCCTCAGGGGTGAACTATGGCTACACCTTC.

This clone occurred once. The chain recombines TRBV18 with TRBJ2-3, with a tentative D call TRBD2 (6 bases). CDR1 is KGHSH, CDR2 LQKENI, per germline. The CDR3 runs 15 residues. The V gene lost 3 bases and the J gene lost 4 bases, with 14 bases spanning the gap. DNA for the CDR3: TGTGCCAGCTCACCGGGGACTCTTCTCGCAGATACGCAGTATTTT. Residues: CASSPGTLLADTQYF. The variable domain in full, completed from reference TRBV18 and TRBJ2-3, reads NAGVMQNPRHLVRRRGQEARLRCSPMKGHSHVYWYRQLPEEGLKFMVYLQKENIIDESGMPKERFSAEFPKEGPSILRIQQVVRGDSAAYFCASSPGTLLADTQYFGPGTRLTVL.

DNA of the CDR3: TGTGCCAGCAGGCCGGGACAGTTGAACACTGAAGCTTTCTTT. This sequence encodes CASRPGQLNTEAFF. The chain recombines TRBV28 with TRBJ1-1; TRBD1 aligns across 7 bases. V trimming: 6 bases; J trimming: 0 bases; junction bases outside the gene matches: 4. CDR1 is MDHEN, CDR2 SYDVKM, per germline. This CDR3 has 14 amino acids.

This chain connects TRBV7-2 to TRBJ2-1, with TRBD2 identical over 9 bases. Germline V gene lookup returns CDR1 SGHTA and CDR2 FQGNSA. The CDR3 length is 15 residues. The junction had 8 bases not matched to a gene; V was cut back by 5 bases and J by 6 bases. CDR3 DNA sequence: TGTGCCAGCAGCCTCCTAGCGGGGACCCCCAATGAGCAGTTCTTC. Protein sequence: CASSLLAGTPNEQFF.

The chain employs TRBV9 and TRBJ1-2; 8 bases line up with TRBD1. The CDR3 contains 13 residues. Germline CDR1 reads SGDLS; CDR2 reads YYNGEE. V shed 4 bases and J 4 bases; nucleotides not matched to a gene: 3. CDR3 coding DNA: TGTGCCAGCAGCAGACAGGGGAGCTATGGCTACACCTTC. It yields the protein CASSRQGSYGYTF.

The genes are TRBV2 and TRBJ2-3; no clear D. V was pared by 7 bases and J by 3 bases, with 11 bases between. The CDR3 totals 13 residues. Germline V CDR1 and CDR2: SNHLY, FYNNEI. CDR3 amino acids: CASMAVETDTQYF. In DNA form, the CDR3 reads TGTGCCAGCATGGCGGTAGAGACAGATACGCAGTATTTT. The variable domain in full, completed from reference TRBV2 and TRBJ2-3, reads EPEVTQTPSHQVTQMGQEVILRCVPISNHLYFYWYRQILGQKVEFLVSFYNNEISEKSEIFDDQFSVERPDGSNFTLKIRSTKLEDSAMYFCASMAVETDTQYFGPGTRLTVL.

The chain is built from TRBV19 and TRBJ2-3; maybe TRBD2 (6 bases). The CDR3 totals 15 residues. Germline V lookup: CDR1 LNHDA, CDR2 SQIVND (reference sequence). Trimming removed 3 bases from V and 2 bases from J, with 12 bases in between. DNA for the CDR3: TGTGCCAGTAGTATCTGGGAGGATCCCACAGATACGCAGTATTTT. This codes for CASSIWEDPTDTQYF.

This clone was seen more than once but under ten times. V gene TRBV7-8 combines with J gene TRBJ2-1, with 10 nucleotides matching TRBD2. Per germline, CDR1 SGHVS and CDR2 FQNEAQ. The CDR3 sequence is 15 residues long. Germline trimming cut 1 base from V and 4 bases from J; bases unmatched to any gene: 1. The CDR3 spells CASSLGTSGYNEQFF. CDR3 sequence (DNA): TGTGCCAGCAGCTTAGGGACTAGCGGATACAATGAGCAGTTCTTC.

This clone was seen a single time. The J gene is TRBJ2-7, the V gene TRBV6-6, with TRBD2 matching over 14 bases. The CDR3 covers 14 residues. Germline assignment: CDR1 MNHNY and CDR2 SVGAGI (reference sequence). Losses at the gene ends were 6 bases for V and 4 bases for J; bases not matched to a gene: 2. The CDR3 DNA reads TGTGCCAGCAGGGGACTAGCGGGGGCTTACGAGCAGTACTTC. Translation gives CASRGLAGAYEQYF.

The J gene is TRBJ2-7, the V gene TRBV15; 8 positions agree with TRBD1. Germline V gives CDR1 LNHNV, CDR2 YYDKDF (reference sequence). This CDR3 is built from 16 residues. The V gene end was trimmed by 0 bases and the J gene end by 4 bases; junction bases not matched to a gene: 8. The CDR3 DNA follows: TGTGCCACCAGCAGAGAAGCAGGGGGCGGTGGTTACGAGCAGTACTTC. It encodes CATSREAGGGGYEQYF.

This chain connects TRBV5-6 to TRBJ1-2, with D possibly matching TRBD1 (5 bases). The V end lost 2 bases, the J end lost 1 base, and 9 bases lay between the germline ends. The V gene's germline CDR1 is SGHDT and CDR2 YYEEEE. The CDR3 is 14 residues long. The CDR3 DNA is TGTGCCAGCAGCTTCCAGGACAATAACTATGGCTACACCTTC. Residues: CASSFQDNNYGYTF.